The clone carrying this TCR beta chain was recorded at least ten times. This record comes from a study of neurological immune-mediated disorders. In germline, CDR1 is SGHRS, CDR2 YFSETQ. The CDR3 has 15 residues. The V and J ends lost 4 bases and 11 bases, in that order; junction bases with no gene match: 9. The cDNA was produced through 5'RACE with 10-nucleotide random UMIs. Whenever a sequencing run was performed, it yielded over 170 million TCR-beta sequences from 15-18 subjects. TCRdb reprocessed the 5' RACE reads with MiXCR, giving one entry per CDR3 protein. The sample holds tens of thousands of distinct CDR3 sequences, over 3.5% seen once.

The receptor's source is a woman in her thirties or forties with multiple sclerosis. Sequenced sample: CD4+ T cells from blood. This chain joins TRBV5-1 and TRBJ2-1, with 13 nucleotides matching TRBD2. The CDR3 reads CASSGSGTSGAQQFF. The CDR3 DNA is TGCGCCAGCAGCGGATCCGGGACTAGCGGGGCGCAGCAGTTCTTC.